The clone carrying this T cell receptor (beta chain) appeared a few times. The sample belongs to a study of shared clonotypes between healthy human individuals. Several immunoSEQ 96-well plates shared each subset's DNA, each plate a replicate. Sequenced by immunoSEQ multiplex PCR; TCRdb stores in-frame clones only, minus some. The repertoire consists of about a million clones, with about 80% occurring once and the leading ten covering around 1.4%. CDR3 size: 15 residues. Looked up from germline, CDR1 is KGHSH and CDR2 is LQKENI. V lost 0 bases and J 6 bases, leaving 12 bases between the germline ends.

This sequence joins TRBV18 and TRBJ2-1; maybe TRBD2 (6 bases). This sequence originates from a man younger than 30 in good health. Sequenced sample: memory CD4+ T cells sorted from blood. Specified subset: CD45RA-negative fraction. DNA of the CDR3: TGTGCCAGCTCACCACCGGGGGGATGGGGCAATGAGCAGTTCTTC. It yields the protein CASSPPGGWGNEQFF.